These T cell receptor beta chains were read from a single sample in a study of post-analysis software for immune sequencing data. TCRdb processed the PCR reads anew with MiXCR; each CDR3 protein has one entry. The data contain hundreds of thousands of distinct CDR3 sequences, roughly 36% of them singletons. Sequencing was performed on blood. The receptor set was obtained from a girl aged 5 to 17 with multiple sclerosis. The CDR3 runs from the conserved cysteine through the conserved F or W. A D gene is named only where the DNA matches it firmly. Only part of the rows carry a size: once, few, many, or a class if the clone is expanded.

CDR3nt	CDR3aa	d_gene	abundance	v_gene	j_gene
TGCGCCAGCAGCTTGGGTCCCTCCACAGATACGCAGTATTTT	CASSLGPSTDTQYF	.	many	TRBV5-1	TRBJ2-3
TGTGCCAGCAGCTTGGGGCAGAGAATCAATCAGCCCCAGCATTTT	CASSLGQRINQPQHF	.	.	TRBV5-6	TRBJ1-5
TGTGCCAGCAGCTTGATCCAGGGTGGCCAAGAGACCCAGTACTTC	CASSLIQGGQETQYF	.	.	TRBV7-9	TRBJ2-5
TGTGCCAGCAGTGCCGGGACAGGGCCTGAAAAACTGTTTTTT	CASSAGTGPEKLFF	TRBD1	.	TRBV27	TRBJ1-4
TGCGCCAGCAGCCCCGGAGGTTATGGCTACACCTTC	CASSPGGYGYTF	.	many	TRBV12-3/TRBV12-4	TRBJ1-2
TGCGCCAGCAGCCAAGGACTAGCGGGGGGGATCACCTACAATGAGCAGTTCTTC	CASSQGLAGGITYNEQFF	TRBD2	few	TRBV4-1	TRBJ2-1
TGCAGTGCTAGTGCGGGGCCCTCGTCCTACAATGAGCAGTTCTTC	CSASAGPSSYNEQFF	.	.	TRBV20-1	TRBJ2-1
TGCAGCGTTGTGGTGAGGCACAACACCGGGGAGCTGTTTTTT	CSVVVRHNTGELFF	.	few	TRBV29-1	TRBJ2-2
TGTGCCAGCAGTGAAGGGGGGCGCGGACCCTACGAGCAGTACTTC	CASSEGGRGPYEQYF	.	.	TRBV2	TRBJ2-7
TGTGCCAGCAGCCGACGGACGACGGAGGGGACTGAAGCTTTCTTT	CASSRRTTEGTEAFF	.	.	TRBV4-2	TRBJ1-1
TGTGCCAGCAGCCAACAGACGGGTCGCGCTGAAGCTTTCTTT	CASSQQTGRAEAFF	.	few	TRBV3-1	TRBJ1-1
TGCAGTGCTAGTGGGACTAGCGATGGCACAGATACGCAGTATTTT	CSASGTSDGTDTQYF	TRBD2	few	TRBV20-1	TRBJ2-3
TGTGCCAGCAGCCGAAGCAGTCGACAGGGTGGTACGCAGTATTTT	CASSRSSRQGGTQYF	TRBD1	few	TRBV7-8	TRBJ2-3
TGTGCCAGCAGTCGCCGGGGGGGCCTAAGCACAGATGCGCAGTATTTT	CASSRRGGLSTDAQYF	TRBD2	.	TRBV12-3/TRBV12-4	TRBJ2-3
TGTGCCAGCAGGGGACAGGGGCAAGAGACCCAGTACTTC	CASRGQGQETQYF	TRBD1	many	TRBV9	TRBJ2-5
TGTGCCAGCAGCCGGAGCTGGGCAGGGGTGAACACTGAAGCTTTCTTT	CASSRSWAGVNTEAFF	.	.	TRBV14	TRBJ1-1
TGTGCCAGCAGTTTAACGGGATATAAGGGTTCACCCCGCCACTTT	CASSLTGYKGSPRHF	.	.	TRBV28	TRBJ1-6
TGTGCCAGCAGCATACTAGCGGGAGGGTTGGATACGCAGTATTTT	CASSILAGGLDTQYF	TRBD2	many	TRBV7-2	TRBJ2-3
TGCAGTGCTAGACCGCTCGACAGGAACACTGAAGCTTTCTTT	CSARPLDRNTEAFF	.	.	TRBV20-1	TRBJ1-1
TGTGCCAGCAGTTACGGGCCCCGAGGGGGAGAGACCCAGTACTTC	CASSYGPRGGETQYF	.	few	TRBV6-5	TRBJ2-5
TGTGCCAGCAACTTACATTCACAGGGGCGATATCCTTTAGAGGCCCAGTACTTC	CASNLHSQGRYPLEAQYF	TRBD1	few	TRBV7-6	TRBJ2-7
TGTGCCAGCAGCACCGGGGGAATGGGTGAGCAGTTCTTC	CASSTGGMGEQFF	.	.	TRBV7-3	TRBJ2-1
TGTGCCAGCAGCCTGGACAGGGTCAACGAGCAGTACTTC	CASSLDRVNEQYF	TRBD1	.	TRBV11-2	TRBJ2-7
TGTGCCAGCAAGTCCTGGGGGGCTAACTATGGCTACACCTTC	CASKSWGANYGYTF	.	few	TRBV28	TRBJ1-2
TGTGCCAGCAGACCCCTAATGGACTCCACCGGGGAGCTGTTTTTT	CASRPLMDSTGELFF	.	.	TRBV6-5	TRBJ2-2
TGCAGTGGGGTCCGGGGGTATGGCTACACCTTC	CSGVRGYGYTF	.	.	TRBV20-1	TRBJ1-2
TGTGCCAGCAGTCCACAGGACGGGAGGGAAAAACTGTTTTTT	CASSPQDGREKLFF	.	few	TRBV12-3/TRBV12-4	TRBJ1-4
TGTGCCAGCACCACCGACAGAACGGCCCTCCACTTT	CASTTDRTALHF	.	many	TRBV7-9	TRBJ1-6
TGTGCCATCAGTTTGGACAGGGGGCCTATCACTGAAGCTTTCTTT	CAISLDRGPITEAFF	TRBD1	.	TRBV10-3	TRBJ1-1
TGTGCCAGCATTCAAACTAGCGGGGGGGCGGATGAGCAGTTCTTC	CASIQTSGGADEQFF	TRBD2	few	TRBV12-3/TRBV12-4	TRBJ2-1
TGTGCCAGCAGGGTCGGGGGGACTTCAGATACGCAGTATTTT	CASRVGGTSDTQYF	TRBD2	.	TRBV12-3/TRBV12-4	TRBJ2-3